This T cell receptor beta chain was captured in a study of blood T cell repertoires in COVID-19. The wider study: Both acute and convalescent COVID-19 samples were obtained from the United States, Italy and Spain. Nucleic acid was either cDNA or gDNA, and it came from T cells, B-cell-depleted T cells, or PBMCs.

The CDR3 consists of 14 residues. Germline V gene lookup returns CDR1 SGDLS and CDR2 YYNGEE. With V trimmed by 4 bases and J by 5 bases, 4 bases remained unmatched. Under the authors' procedure: Nucleated cell counts were estimated from reference gene primer amplification. Profiled with immunoSEQ multiplex PCR; TCRdb holds only in-frame clones, not every one. V and J calls and clone size follow that table, whereas D and trimming were derived from the DNA. Among about 18,000 clones listed, approximately 91% were seen once. This sequence joins TRBV9 and TRBJ2-1, with 9 bases lining up with TRBD1. The sequencing sample was made of peripheral blood. The receptor was derived from a man aged 35-49 years with active COVID-19. CDR3 sequence: CASSPRTGDNEQFF. The CDR3 DNA is TGTGCCAGCAGCCCGCGGACAGGGGACAATGAGCAGTTCTTC.